Listed here is a single TCR beta chain. Its antigen is unknown. This sample is drawn from a study of cytomegalovirus exposure and HLA in healthy donors. Germline CDR1 is MNHNY and CDR2 is SVGAGI (reference sequence). The CDR3 totals 16 residues. Trimming shortened V by 2 bases and J by 0 bases, and 11 bases separated the two germline ends. The study ran its PCR with 60 Vbeta and 13 Jbeta primers. Assay used: immunoSEQ multiplex PCR; TCRdb lists only in-frame clones, some missing. Of about 160,000 clones listed, around 84% are singletons. Study results and limitations: In a later analysis, compared with equally common non-associated chains, HLA-associated beta chains were more expanded.

This chain uses TRBV6-6 with TRBJ1-3; tentative D call: TRBD1 (6 bases). This TCR derives from a man aged 50 or older in good health and CMV-seropositive. The sample comprised PBMCs. CDR3 loop: CASSYGGTGSGNTIYF. The CDR3 region has the DNA TGTGCCAGCAGTTACGGGGGCACCGGCTCTGGAAACACCATATATTTT.